This entry describes one T cell receptor (beta chain). Its antigen is not identified. Genomic DNA came from frozen unsorted single-cell suspensions. CDR1 is LNHDA, CDR2 SQIVND, per germline (reference sequence). CDR3 length: 13 amino acids. V dropped 7 bases and J dropped 4; count of bases not matched to a gene: 6. The sample originates from a study of immune cell composition in non-small cell lung cancer. The study's findings and limits: Shared sequences between tumour-reactive and dominant in vivo clones were not proven. Squamous lung tumours showed higher top 10 clone scores and clonality than adenocarcinomas. Squamous carcinomas (roughly 80%) more often had tumour-associated clones >0.5% than adenocarcinomas (33%).

Profiling relied on immunoSEQ multiplex PCR, and the TCRdb table lists in-frame clones only, not all of them. The data hold 15,000 or so clones, with roughly 66% observed a single time. The sequence was obtained from a human donor with non-small cell lung cancer. This chain connects TRBV19 to TRBJ1-1; 7 bases align to TRBD1. The sample taken for sequencing was lung tumor tissue. CDR3 sequence: CASMKGAPTEAFF. CDR3 in DNA: TGTGCCAGTATGAAGGGGGCCCCCACTGAAGCTTTCTTT.